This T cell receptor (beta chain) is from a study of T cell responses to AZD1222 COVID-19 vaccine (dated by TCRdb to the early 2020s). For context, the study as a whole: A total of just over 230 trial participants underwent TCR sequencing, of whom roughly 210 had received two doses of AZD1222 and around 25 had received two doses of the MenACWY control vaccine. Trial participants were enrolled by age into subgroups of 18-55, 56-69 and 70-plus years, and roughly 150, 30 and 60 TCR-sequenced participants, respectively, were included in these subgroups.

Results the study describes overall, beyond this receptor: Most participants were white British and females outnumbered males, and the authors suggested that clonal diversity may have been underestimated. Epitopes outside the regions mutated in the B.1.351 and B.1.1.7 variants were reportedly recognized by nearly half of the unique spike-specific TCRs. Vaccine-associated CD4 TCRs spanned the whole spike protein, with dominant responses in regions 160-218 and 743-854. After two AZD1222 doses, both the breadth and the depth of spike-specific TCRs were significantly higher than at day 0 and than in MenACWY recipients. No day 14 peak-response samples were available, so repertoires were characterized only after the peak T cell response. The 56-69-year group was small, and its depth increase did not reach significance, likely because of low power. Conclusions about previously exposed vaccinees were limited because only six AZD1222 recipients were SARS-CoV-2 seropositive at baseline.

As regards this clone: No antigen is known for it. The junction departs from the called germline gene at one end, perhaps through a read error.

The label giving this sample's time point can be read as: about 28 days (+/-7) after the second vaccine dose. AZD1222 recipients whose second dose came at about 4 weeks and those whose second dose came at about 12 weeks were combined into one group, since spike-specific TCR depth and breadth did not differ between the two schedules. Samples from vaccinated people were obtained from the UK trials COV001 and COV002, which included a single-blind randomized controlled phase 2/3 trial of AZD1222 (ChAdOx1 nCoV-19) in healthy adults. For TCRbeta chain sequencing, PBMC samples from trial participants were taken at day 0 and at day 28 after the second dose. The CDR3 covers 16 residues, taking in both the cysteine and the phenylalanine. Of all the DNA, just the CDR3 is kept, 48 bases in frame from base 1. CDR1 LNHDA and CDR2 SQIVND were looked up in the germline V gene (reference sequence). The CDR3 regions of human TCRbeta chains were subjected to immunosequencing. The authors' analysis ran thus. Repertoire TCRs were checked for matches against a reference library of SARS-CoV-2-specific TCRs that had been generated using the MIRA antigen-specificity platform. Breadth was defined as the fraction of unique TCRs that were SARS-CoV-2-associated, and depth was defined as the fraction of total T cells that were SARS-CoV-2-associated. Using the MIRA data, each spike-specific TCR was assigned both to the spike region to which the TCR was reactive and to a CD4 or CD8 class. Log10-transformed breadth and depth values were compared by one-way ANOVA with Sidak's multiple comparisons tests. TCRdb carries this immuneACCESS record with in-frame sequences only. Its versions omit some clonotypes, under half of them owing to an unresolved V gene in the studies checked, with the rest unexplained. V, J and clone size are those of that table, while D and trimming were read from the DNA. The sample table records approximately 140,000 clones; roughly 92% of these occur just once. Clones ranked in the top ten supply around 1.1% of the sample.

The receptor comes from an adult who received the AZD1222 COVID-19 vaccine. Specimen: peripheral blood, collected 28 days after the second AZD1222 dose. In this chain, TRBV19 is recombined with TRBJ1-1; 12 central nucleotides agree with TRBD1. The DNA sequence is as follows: TGTGTCAGTAGTCCCGGGACAGGGGGCGTATGGACTGAAGCTTTCTTT. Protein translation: CVSSPGTGGVWTEAFF.